The clone carrying this TCR beta chain was seen ten or more times. Antigen unknown. These data belong to a study of T cells in Graves' hyperthyroidism and ophthalmopathy. On the study more broadly: Peripheral blood was acquired at first diagnosis, ahead of any therapy whatsoever.

Amplification of TCR beta CDR3 regions used RNA as the template. HTBI primers were the set used in a first-round RT-PCR of the TCR CDR3. One entry per CDR3 protein, called by TCRdb with MiXCR from the multiplex PCR reads. Altogether under 400,000 distinct CDR3 sequences are present, about 21% being singletons, with the ten largest covering roughly 52%. Overall study results and limits: In the blood, most expanded thyroid clonotypes above 0.001 appeared as well. In the analysis, a 13 V-J model separated ophthalmopathy from stable hyperthyroidism.

The TCR originated in a woman between 45 and 60 years old with Graves' hyperthyroidism. Sequences were obtained from blood.

The CDR3 reads CASSPPGTAYGYTF. Here the CDR3 DNA reads TGTGCCAGCAGTCCCCCCGGGACAGCTTATGGCTACACCTTC. This chain joins TRBV28 and TRBJ1-2; 7 bases match TRBD1. Trimming took 5 bases from V and 5 from J; bases not matched to a gene: 8. Looked up from germline, CDR1 is MDHEN and CDR2 is SYDVKM. The CDR3 has 14 amino acids.